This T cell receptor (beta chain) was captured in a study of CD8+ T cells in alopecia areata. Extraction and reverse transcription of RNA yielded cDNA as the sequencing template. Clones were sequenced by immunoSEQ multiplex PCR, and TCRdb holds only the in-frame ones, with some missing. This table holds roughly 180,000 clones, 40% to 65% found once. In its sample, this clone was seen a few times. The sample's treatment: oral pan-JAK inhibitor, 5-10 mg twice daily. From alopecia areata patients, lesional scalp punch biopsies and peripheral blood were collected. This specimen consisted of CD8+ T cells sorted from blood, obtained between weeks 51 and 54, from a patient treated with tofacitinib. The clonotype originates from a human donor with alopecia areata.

The CDR3 sequence is CASSFNGNTGELFF. For the CDR3, the DNA is TGCGCCAGCAGCTTTAACGGGAACACCGGGGAGCTGTTTTTT. This rearrangement joins TRBV5-1 to TRBJ2-2; D ambiguous. Germline V gene lookup returns CDR1 SGHRS and CDR2 YFSETQ. This CDR3 spans 14 amino acids. V lost 2 bases, J lost 1 base, and 6 bases lay in between.